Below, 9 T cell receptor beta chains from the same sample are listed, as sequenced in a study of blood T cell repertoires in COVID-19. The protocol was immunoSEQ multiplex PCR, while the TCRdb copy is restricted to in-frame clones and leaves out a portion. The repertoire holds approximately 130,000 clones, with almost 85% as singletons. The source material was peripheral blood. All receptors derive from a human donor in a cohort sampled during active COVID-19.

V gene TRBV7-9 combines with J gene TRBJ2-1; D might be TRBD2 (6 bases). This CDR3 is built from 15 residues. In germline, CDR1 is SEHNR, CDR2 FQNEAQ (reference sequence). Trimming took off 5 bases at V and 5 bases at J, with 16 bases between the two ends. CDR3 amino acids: CASSPGTHEHNEQFF. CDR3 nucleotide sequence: TGTGCCAGCAGCCCCGGGACTCACGAGCACAATGAGCAGTTCTTC.

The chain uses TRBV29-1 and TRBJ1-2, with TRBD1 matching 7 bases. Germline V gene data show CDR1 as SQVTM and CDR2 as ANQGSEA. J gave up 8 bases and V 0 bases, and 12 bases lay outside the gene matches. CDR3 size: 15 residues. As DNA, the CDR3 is TGCAGCGTTGAAGATCGCGGGACAGTCAACCCGGGCTACACCTTC. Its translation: CSVEDRGTVNPGYTF.

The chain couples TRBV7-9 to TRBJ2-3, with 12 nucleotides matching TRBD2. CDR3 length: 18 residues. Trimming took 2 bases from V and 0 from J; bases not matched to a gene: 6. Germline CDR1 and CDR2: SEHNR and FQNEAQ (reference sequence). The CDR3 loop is CASSLSGTSGRSTDTQYF. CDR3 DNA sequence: TGTGCCAGCAGCTTAAGCGGGACTAGCGGGCGTAGCACAGATACGCAGTATTTT. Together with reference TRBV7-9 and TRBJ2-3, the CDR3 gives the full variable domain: DTGVSQNPRHKITKRGQNVTFRCDPISEHNRLYWYRQTLGQGPEFLTYFQNEAQLEKSRLLSDRFSAERPKGSFSTLEIQRTEQGDSAMYLCASSLSGTSGRSTDTQYFGPGTRLTVL.

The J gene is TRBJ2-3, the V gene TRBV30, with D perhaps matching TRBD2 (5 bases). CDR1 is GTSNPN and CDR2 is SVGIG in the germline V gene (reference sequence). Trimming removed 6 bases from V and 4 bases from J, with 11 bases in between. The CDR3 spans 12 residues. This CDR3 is CACRGPADTQYF. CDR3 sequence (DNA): TGTGCCTGCCGAGGGCCCGCAGATACGCAGTATTTT.

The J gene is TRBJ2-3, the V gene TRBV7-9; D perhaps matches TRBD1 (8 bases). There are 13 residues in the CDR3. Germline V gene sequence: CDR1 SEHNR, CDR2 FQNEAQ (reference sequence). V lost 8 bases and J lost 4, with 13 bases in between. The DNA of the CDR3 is TGTGCCAGCCACAGGGGGGGCGCAGATACGCAGTATTTT. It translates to CASHRGGADTQYF.

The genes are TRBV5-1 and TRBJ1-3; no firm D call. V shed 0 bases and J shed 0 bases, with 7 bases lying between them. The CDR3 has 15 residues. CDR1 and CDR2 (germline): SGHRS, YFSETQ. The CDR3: CASSLVGDSGNTIYF. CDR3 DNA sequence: TGCGCCAGCAGCTTGGTCGGAGACTCTGGAAACACCATATATTTT.

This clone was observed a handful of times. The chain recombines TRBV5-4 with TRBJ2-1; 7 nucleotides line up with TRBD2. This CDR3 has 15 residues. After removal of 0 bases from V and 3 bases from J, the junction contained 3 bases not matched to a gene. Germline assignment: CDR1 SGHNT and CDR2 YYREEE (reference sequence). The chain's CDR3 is CASSLDRGVYNEQFF. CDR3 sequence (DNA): TGTGCCAGCAGCTTGGATCGGGGGGTCTACAATGAGCAGTTCTTC.

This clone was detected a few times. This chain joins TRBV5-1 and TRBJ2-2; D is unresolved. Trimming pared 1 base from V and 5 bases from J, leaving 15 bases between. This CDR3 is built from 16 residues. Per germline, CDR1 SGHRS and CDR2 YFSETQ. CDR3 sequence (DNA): TGCGCCAGCAGCTTGAATGCGCCCGAAGTTACCGGGGAGCTGTTTTTT. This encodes CASSLNAPEVTGELFF.

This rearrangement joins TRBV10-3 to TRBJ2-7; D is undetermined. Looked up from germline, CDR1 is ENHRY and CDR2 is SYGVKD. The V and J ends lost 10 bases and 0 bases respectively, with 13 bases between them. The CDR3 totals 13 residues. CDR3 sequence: CATKIESSYEQYF. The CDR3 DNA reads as TGTGCCACCAAGATAGAAAGCTCCTACGAGCAGTACTTC.